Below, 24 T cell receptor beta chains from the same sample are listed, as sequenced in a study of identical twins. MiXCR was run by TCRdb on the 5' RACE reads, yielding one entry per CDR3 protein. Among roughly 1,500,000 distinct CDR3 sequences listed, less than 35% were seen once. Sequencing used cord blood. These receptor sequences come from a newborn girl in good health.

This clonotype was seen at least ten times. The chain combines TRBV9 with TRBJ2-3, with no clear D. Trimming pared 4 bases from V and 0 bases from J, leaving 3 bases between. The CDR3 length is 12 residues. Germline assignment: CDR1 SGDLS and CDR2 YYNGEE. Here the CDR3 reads CASSWSTDTQYF. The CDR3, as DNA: TGTGCCAGCAGCTGGAGCACAGATACGCAGTATTTT.

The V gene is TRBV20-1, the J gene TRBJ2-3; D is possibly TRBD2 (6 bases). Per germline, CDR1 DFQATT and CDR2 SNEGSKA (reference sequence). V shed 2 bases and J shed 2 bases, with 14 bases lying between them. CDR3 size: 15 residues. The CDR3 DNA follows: TGCAGTGCTAGATCCGTTGCGGGAATCACAGATACGCAGTATTTT. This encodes CSARSVAGITDTQYF.

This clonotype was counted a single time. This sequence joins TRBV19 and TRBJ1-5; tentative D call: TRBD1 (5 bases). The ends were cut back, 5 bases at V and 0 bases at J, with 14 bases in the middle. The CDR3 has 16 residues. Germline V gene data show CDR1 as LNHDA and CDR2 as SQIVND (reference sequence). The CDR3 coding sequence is TGTGCCAGTAGTCTCCGAGGGGTTTATAGCAATCAGCCCCAGCATTTT. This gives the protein CASSLRGVYSNQPQHF.

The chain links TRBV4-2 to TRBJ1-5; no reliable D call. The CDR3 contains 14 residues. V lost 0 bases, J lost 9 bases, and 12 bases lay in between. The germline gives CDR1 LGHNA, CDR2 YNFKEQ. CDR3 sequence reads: CASSQEVSGGPQHF. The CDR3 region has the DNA TGTGCCAGCAGCCAAGAGGTCTCGGGAGGGCCCCAGCATTTT.

CDR3 residues: CAWRGTSGDQYF. The CDR3 DNA reads as TGTGCCTGGAGAGGTACTAGCGGGGACCAGTACTTC. The J gene is TRBJ2-7, the V gene TRBV30; 10 positions agree with TRBD2. The CDR3 length is 12 residues. V lost 3 bases and J lost 10; bases outside the gene matches: 6. Per germline, CDR1 GTSNPN and CDR2 SVGIG (reference sequence).

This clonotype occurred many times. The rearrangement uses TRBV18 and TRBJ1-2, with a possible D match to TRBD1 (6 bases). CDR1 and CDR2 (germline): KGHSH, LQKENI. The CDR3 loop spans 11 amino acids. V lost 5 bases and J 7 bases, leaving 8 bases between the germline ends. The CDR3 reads CASSGGGGYTF. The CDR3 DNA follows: TGTGCCAGCTCAGGGGGCGGTGGCTACACCTTC.

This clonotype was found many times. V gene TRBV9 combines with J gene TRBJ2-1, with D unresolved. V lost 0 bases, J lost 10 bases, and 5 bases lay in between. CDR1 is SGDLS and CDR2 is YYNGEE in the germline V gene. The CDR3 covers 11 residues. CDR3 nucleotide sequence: TGTGCCAGCAGCGTAGGAAAAGAGCAGTTCTTC. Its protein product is CASSVGKEQFF.

CDR3 amino acids: CSVEGLESPDTQYF. CDR3 nucleotides: TGCAGCGTTGAGGGACTAGAGAGTCCAGATACGCAGTATTTT. The gene calls are TRBV29-1 and TRBJ2-3, with 8 nucleotides matching TRBD2. CDR3 size: 14 residues. Per the germline V gene, CDR1 is SQVTM and CDR2 is ANQGSEA. The ends lost 3 bases at V and 4 bases at J; junction bases unmatched: 6.

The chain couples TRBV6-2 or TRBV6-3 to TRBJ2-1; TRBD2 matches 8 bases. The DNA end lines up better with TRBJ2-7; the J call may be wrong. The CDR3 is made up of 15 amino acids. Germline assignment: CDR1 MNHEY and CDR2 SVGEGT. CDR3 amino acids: CASSSYSGKYNEQYF. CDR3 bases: TGTGCCAGCAGTTCCTATAGCGGGAAATACAATGAGCAGTACTTC.

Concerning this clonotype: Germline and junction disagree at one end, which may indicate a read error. Here the CDR3 reads CASSLLSGPSYERYF. The CDR3 DNA reads TGCGCCAGCAGCTTGCTGAGCGGGCCCTCCTACGAGCGGTACTTC. This rearrangement joins TRBV5-1 to TRBJ2-7; the D gene is possibly TRBD2 (6 bases). CDR3 length equals 15 residues. CDR1 and CDR2 (germline): SGHRS, YFSETQ.

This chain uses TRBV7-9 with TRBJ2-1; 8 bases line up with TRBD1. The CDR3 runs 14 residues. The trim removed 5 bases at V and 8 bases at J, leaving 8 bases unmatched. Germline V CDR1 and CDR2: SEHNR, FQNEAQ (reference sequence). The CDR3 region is CASSVRDRLDEQFF. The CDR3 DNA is TGTGCCAGCAGCGTTAGGGACAGGTTGGATGAGCAGTTCTTC.

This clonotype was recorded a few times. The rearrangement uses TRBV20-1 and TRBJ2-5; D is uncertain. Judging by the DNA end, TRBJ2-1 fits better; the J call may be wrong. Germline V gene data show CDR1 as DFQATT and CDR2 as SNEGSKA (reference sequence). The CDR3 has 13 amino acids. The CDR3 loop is CSARDPNQETQFF. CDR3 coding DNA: TGCAGTGCTAGAGATCCCAACCAAGAGACCCAGTTCTTC.

CDR3 nucleotides: TGTGCCACCAGCAGTCCTAGCGGCTCCTACAATGAGCAGTTCTTC. The encoded protein is CATSSPSGSYNEQFF. The V call is TRBV15, the J call TRBJ2-1; TRBD2 matches 7 bases. The germline gives CDR1 LNHNV, CDR2 YYDKDF (reference sequence). The CDR3 is 15 amino acids. V dropped 3 bases and J dropped 0; count of bases not matched to a gene: 2.

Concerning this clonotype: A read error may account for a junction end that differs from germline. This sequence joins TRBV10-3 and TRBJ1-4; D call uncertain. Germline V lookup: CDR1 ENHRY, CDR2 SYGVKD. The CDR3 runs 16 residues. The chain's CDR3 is CAIGESKRFTNEKLFF. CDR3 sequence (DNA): TGTGCCATCGGTGAGTCGAAGAGGTTCACTAATGAAAAACTGTTTTTT.

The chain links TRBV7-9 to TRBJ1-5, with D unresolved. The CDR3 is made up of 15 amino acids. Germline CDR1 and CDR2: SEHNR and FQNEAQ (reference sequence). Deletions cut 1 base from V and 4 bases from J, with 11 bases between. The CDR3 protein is CASSLGETSNQPQHF. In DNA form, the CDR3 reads TGTGCCAGCAGCTTAGGAGAGACATCGAATCAGCCCCAGCATTTT.

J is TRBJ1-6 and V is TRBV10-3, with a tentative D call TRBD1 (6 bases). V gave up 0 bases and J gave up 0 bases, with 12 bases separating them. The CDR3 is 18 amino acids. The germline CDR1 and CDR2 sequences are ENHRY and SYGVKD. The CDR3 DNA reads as TGTGCCATCAGTGAGTCGGTGGACAGAGGCTCCTATAATTCACCCCTCCACTTT. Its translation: CAISESVDRGSYNSPLHF.

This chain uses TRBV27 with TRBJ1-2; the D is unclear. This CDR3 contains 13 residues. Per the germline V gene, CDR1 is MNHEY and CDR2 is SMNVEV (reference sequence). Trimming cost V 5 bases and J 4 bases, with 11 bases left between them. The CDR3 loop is CASSEDNFYGYTF. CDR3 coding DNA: TGTGCCAGCAGTGAAGACAACTTCTATGGCTACACCTTC.

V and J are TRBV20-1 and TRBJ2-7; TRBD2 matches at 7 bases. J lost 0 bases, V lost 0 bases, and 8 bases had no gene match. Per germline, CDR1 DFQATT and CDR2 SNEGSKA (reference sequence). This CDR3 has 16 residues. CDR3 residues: CSARDRRRESSYEQYF. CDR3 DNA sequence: TGCAGTGCTAGAGATCGTCGGCGGGAGAGCTCCTACGAGCAGTACTTC.

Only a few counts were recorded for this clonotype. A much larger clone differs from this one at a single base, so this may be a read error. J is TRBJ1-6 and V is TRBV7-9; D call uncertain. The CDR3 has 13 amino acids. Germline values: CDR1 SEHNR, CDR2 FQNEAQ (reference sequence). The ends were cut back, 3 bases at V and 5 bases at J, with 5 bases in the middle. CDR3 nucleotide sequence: TGTGCCAGCAGCTTCGACAATAATTCACCCCTCCACTTT. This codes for CASSFDNNSPLHF. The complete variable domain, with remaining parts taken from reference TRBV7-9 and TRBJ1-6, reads DTGVSQNPRHKITKRGQNVTFRCDPISEHNRLYWYRQTLGQGPEFLTYFQNEAQLEKSRLLSDRFSAERPKGSFSTLEIQRTEQGDSAMYLCASSFDNNSPLHFGNGTRLTVT.

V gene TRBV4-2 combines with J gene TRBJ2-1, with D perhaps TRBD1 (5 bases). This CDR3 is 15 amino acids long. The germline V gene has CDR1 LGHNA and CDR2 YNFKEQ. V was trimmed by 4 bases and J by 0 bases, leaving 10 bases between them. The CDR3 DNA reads TGTGCCAGCAGCCTGGACACCGTCTCCTACAATGAGCAGTTCTTC. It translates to CASSLDTVSYNEQFF.

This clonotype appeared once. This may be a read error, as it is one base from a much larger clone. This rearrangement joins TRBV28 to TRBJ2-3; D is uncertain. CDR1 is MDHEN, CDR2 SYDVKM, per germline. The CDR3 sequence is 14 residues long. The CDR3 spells CAGSLFPATDTQYF. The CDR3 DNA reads TGTGCCGGCAGTTTATTTCCAGCCACAGATACGCAGTATTTT.

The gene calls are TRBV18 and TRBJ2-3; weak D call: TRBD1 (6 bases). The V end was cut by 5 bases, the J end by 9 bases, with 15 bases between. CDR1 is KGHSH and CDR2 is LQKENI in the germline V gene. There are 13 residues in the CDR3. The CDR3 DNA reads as TGTGCCAGCTCAGCCCAACAGGGAGAGACGCAGTATTTT. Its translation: CASSAQQGETQYF.

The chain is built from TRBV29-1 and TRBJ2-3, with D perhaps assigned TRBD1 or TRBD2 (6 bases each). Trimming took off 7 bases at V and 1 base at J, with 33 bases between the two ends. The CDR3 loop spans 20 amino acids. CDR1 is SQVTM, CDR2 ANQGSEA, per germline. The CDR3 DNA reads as TGCAGCGCCGGGGGCACTGAATTAGCGTCTAGGGGGTGGGGCACAGATACGCAGTATTTT. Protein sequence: CSAGGTELASRGWGTDTQYF.

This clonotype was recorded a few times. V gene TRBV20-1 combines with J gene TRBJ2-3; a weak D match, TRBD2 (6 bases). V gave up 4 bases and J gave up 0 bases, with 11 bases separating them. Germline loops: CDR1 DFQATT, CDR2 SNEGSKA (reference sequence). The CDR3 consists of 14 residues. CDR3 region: CSATRRGSTDTQYF. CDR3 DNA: TGCAGTGCTACCCGGCGGGGAAGCACAGATACGCAGTATTTT.